The text below deals with one T cell receptor (beta chain). Its specificity is not known. Germline lookup yields CDR1 ENHRY and CDR2 SYGVKD. The CDR3 runs 15 residues. V gave up 6 bases and J gave up 5 bases; unmatched junction bases: 10. The data are from a study of CD8 T cells in ankylosing spondylitis. The study's findings and limits: With a CD8+ phenotype, disease-linked clones were relatively rare in peripheral blood. Matched ankylosing spondylitis synovial fluid reportedly showed significant enrichment of disease-linked clones. Eight highly homologous variants formed a TCR beta motif that appeared characteristic of ankylosing spondylitis blood.

For TCR beta, libraries came from quantitative 5'-RACE with molecular barcodes. TCRdb recomputed calls from the 5' RACE reads with MiXCR, one row per CDR3 protein. The repertoire holds around 770,000 distinct CDR3 sequences, with about 12% as singletons. V and J are TRBV10-3 and TRBJ2-5, with 9 bases that match TRBD1. The source is a male donor with ankylosing spondylitis. Sequenced: blood, either unsorted or a sorted T cell fraction (not recorded which). The DNA of the CDR3 is TGTGCCATCAGCAGGGACAGGGCTTTCTTGGAGACCCAGTACTTC. Protein: CAISRDRAFLETQYF.